A single sample is the source of the 31 T cell receptor beta chains below, sequenced in a study of T cell responses to AZD1222 COVID-19 vaccine. The table came from immunoSEQ multiplex PCR; TCRdb's copy has only in-frame clones and leaves some out. Among around 120,000 clones listed, roughly 92% were seen once. Sequences were derived from peripheral blood, sampled 28 days after the second AZD1222 dose. These receptors all stem from an adult who received the AZD1222 COVID-19 vaccine.

The CDR3 nucleotides read TGTGCCAGCAGCTTAACAGGGGGAGTCTCGCTACCCCAGCCCCAGCATTTT. Amino acids: CASSLTGGVSLPQPQHF. The chain recombines TRBV7-9 with TRBJ1-5, with 8 bases that match TRBD1. CDR1 is SEHNR and CDR2 is FQNEAQ in the germline V gene (reference sequence). With 2 bases clipped from V and 7 bases from J, the junction kept 13 bases outside the gene matches. The CDR3 consists of 17 residues.

CDR3 amino acids: CASGPSGVGHTEAFF. CDR3 bases: TGTGCTAGTGGTCCCTCAGGGGTTGGGCACACTGAAGCTTTCTTT. This chain joins TRBV12-5 and TRBJ1-1, with a tentative D call TRBD1 (6 bases). CDR3 size: 15 residues. CDR1 LGHNT and CDR2 FRNRAP come from the germline V gene. Trimming shortened V by 5 bases and J by 3 bases, and 16 bases separated the two germline ends.

V is TRBV19 and J is TRBJ1-1, with D uncertain. V lost 3 bases to trimming and J lost 0 bases, with 11 bases between them. The length of the CDR3 is 15 residues. The germline V gene has CDR1 LNHDA and CDR2 SQIVND (reference sequence). The CDR3 spells CASSIMAGVNTEAFF. The CDR3, as DNA: TGTGCCAGTAGTATCATGGCGGGAGTGAACACTGAAGCTTTCTTT.

The chain links TRBV3-1 (or the pseudogene TRBV3-2) to TRBJ1-2; D unresolved. The length of the CDR3 is 13 residues. The germline V and J ends were trimmed by 1 base and 4 bases, with 7 bases remaining between them. Germline CDR1 is LGHDT and CDR2 is YNNKEL (reference sequence). As DNA, the CDR3 is TGTGCCAGCAGCCAAGGAGGGTTCTATGGCTACACCTTC. As protein: CASSQGGFYGYTF.

This clone was recorded once. The CDR3 sequence is CASSPTGALAKNIQYF. CDR3 DNA: TGTGCCAGCAGCCCCACGGGGGCCCTAGCCAAAAACATTCAGTACTTC. This chain uses TRBV11-3 with TRBJ2-4; D may be TRBD1 or TRBD2 (6 bases each). The CDR3 contains 16 residues. V was cut by 5 bases and J by 0 bases, with 14 bases left in between. Germline lookup yields CDR1 SGHNT and CDR2 YENEEA.

The J gene is TRBJ1-1, the V gene TRBV9; unclear D gene. Per germline, CDR1 SGDLS and CDR2 YYNGEE. CDR3 size: 14 residues. Trimming left V 4 bases short and J 1 base short, with 11 bases between. The CDR3 is CASSPRTGNTEAFF. The CDR3 bases are TGTGCCAGCAGCCCGAGGACGGGGAACACTGAAGCTTTCTTT.

This rearrangement joins TRBV18 to TRBJ2-7, with D perhaps TRBD1 (5 bases). Germline V gene lookup returns CDR1 KGHSH and CDR2 LQKENI. The CDR3 totals 15 residues. Deletions cut 3 bases from V and 1 base from J, with 13 bases between. The CDR3 region is CASSPYRYQSYEQYF. The CDR3 DNA reads as TGTGCCAGCTCACCGTACAGGTATCAGTCCTACGAGCAGTACTTC. The full variable domain, its missing parts supplied by reference TRBV18 and TRBJ2-7, is NAGVMQNPRHLVRRRGQEARLRCSPMKGHSHVYWYRQLPEEGLKFMVYLQKENIIDESGMPKERFSAEFPKEGPSILRIQQVVRGDSAAYFCASSPYRYQSYEQYFGPGTRLTVT.

The chain recombines TRBV9 with TRBJ1-5; 8 nucleotides align to TRBD1. CDR1 and CDR2 (germline): SGDLS, YYNGEE. This CDR3 spans 15 amino acids. J lost 2 bases, V lost 3 bases, and 4 bases had no gene match. DNA of the CDR3: TGTGCCAGCAGCGGGCAGGGGGCAGGCAATCAGCCCCAGCATTTT. This translates into CASSGQGAGNQPQHF.

This clone was counted a few times. The gene calls are TRBV7-2 and TRBJ2-1; D uncertain. The CDR3 is 13 amino acids. Germline V gene sequence: CDR1 SGHTA, CDR2 FQGNSA. Trimming took 3 bases from V and 5 from J, leaving 8 bases between them. The CDR3: CASSLGLDNEQFF. In DNA, the CDR3 is TGTGCCAGCAGCTTGGGTCTCGACAATGAGCAGTTCTTC.

The J gene is TRBJ1-2, the V gene TRBV6-5; 8 positions agree with TRBD1. Per the germline V gene, CDR1 is MNHEY and CDR2 is SVGAGI. The CDR3 is made up of 14 amino acids. Germline trimming cut 8 bases from V and 4 bases from J; bases unmatched to any gene: 9. This chain's CDR3 is CASASEGTGYGYTF. The CDR3 DNA sequence: TGTGCCAGCGCCTCCGAAGGGACAGGCTATGGCTACACCTTC.

This clone was observed a single time. The rearrangement joins TRBV5-6 to TRBJ1-2; maybe TRBD1 (6 bases). Trimming removed 5 bases from V and 3 bases from J, with 20 bases in between. Germline V gene lookup returns CDR1 SGHDT and CDR2 YYEEEE. CDR3 size: 16 residues. The CDR3 spells CASSQLSWGADYGYTF. DNA for the CDR3: TGTGCCAGCAGTCAACTATCGTGGGGGGCGGACTATGGCTACACCTTC.

This clone occurred a few times. This chain links TRBV13 with TRBJ2-7; D remains ambiguous. Germline V gives CDR1 PRHDT, CDR2 FYEKMQ (reference sequence). This CDR3 comprises 11 residues. V was cut by 4 bases and J by 1 base, with 2 bases left in between. CDR3 in DNA: TGTGCCAGCAGCTCGTCCTACGAGCAGTACTTC. Protein sequence: CASSSSYEQYF.

A single count supports this clone. The chain carries TRBV5-6 and TRBJ1-3; D perhaps matches TRBD1 (5 bases). The ends were cut back, 4 bases at V and 2 bases at J, with 13 bases in the middle. The germline CDR1 and CDR2 sequences are SGHDT and YYEEEE. The CDR3 consists of 15 residues. The CDR3 sequence: CASSPAGGAGNTIYF. For the CDR3, the DNA is TGTGCCAGCAGCCCGGCTGGAGGGGCTGGAAACACCATATATTTT.

The chain employs TRBV18 and TRBJ1-3; D might be TRBD1 (6 bases). Trimming took off 4 bases at V and 3 bases at J, with 13 bases between the two ends. CDR1 is KGHSH and CDR2 is LQKENI in the germline V gene. This CDR3 region has 15 residues. The CDR3 nucleotides are TGTGCCAGCTCACAGAACAGGGAAAATGGAAACACCATATATTTT. It encodes CASSQNRENGNTIYF.

This rearrangement joins TRBV9 to TRBJ2-7; 9 bases match TRBD2. The V gene's germline CDR1 is SGDLS and CDR2 YYNGEE. The length of the CDR3 is 14 residues. V lost 0 bases to trimming and J lost 6 bases; unmatched junction nucleotides: 4. In DNA form, the CDR3 reads TGTGCCAGCAGCGTAGTAGCGGGAGTATCCGAGCAGTACTTC. It encodes CASSVVAGVSEQYF.

The V and J genes are TRBV5-5 and TRBJ1-4; D ambiguous. With 7 bases removed from V and 8 bases from J, the gap between germline ends came to 12 bases. Germline assignment: CDR1 SGHKS and CDR2 YYEKEE (reference sequence). The length of the CDR3 is 12 residues. The CDR3 region is CASRAEAEKLFF. Here the CDR3 DNA reads TGTGCCAGCCGGGCGGAAGCCGAAAAACTGTTTTTT.

The V call is TRBV6-6, the J call TRBJ2-7; 11 nucleotides agree with TRBD2. The germline V gene encodes CDR1 MNHNY and CDR2 SVGAGI (reference sequence). This CDR3 comprises 14 residues. V lost 6 bases and J lost 7; bases outside the gene matches: 8. CDR3 bases: TGTGCCAGCAGCATAGCGGGAGGGACTCGAGAGCAGTACTTC. Translating it yields CASSIAGGTREQYF.

This clone has just one count. V usage is TRBV14 and J usage is TRBJ2-3; 15 nucleotides line up with TRBD2. Per germline, CDR1 SGHDN and CDR2 FVKESK. Trimming took 4 bases from V and 4 from J; bases not matched to a gene: 6. CDR3 size: 17 residues. This chain's CDR3 is CASSPVWTSGGADTQYF. DNA for the CDR3: TGTGCCAGCAGCCCCGTCTGGACTAGCGGGGGGGCAGATACGCAGTATTTT.

The chain is built from TRBV6-4 and TRBJ2-3; tentatively, D is TRBD1 (6 bases). Looked up from germline, CDR1 is MRHNA and CDR2 is SNTAGT. V shed 3 bases and J shed 9 bases, with 13 bases lying between them. CDR3 length: 13 amino acids. CDR3 amino acids: CASSENRAETQYF. DNA of the CDR3: TGTGCCAGCAGTGAAAACAGGGCCGAAACGCAGTATTTT.

On this clone itself: This CDR3 is also generated by other DNA sequences in the sample. The V call is TRBV28, the J call TRBJ1-3; D unresolved. Germline V gives CDR1 MDHEN, CDR2 SYDVKM. This CDR3 is 14 amino acids long. Trimming pared 5 bases from V and 0 bases from J, leaving 8 bases between. In DNA form, the CDR3 reads TGTGCCAGCAGTCCGGGGTTCTCTGGAAACACCATATATTTT. It yields the protein CASSPGFSGNTIYF. The variable domain in full, with the rest retrieved from reference TRBV28 and TRBJ1-3, is DVKVTQSSRYLVKRTGEKVFLECVQDMDHENMFWYRQDPGLGLRLIYFSYDVKMKEKGDIPEGYSVSREKKERFSLILESASTNQTSMYLCASSPGFSGNTIYFGEGSWLTVV.

This clone was seen a few times. The rearrangement uses TRBV5-4 and TRBJ2-3, with 10 bases that match TRBD2. The CDR3 is 16 residues long. CDR1 SGHNT and CDR2 YYREEE come from the germline V gene (reference sequence). The ends lost 0 bases at V and 4 bases at J; junction bases unmatched: 5. The CDR3: CASSLEQREGADTQYF. CDR3 nucleotide sequence: TGTGCCAGCAGCTTGGAGCAGCGGGAGGGGGCAGATACGCAGTATTTT.

J is TRBJ1-3 and V is TRBV28; D uncertain. There are 14 residues in the CDR3. Trimming took 7 bases from V and 1 from J, leaving 11 bases between them. The germline CDR1 and CDR2 sequences are MDHEN and SYDVKM. In nucleotides, the CDR3 is TGTGCCAGCACCCGCGGATTATCTGGAAACACCATATATTTT. Residues: CASTRGLSGNTIYF.

The chain carries TRBV3-1 (or the pseudogene TRBV3-2) and TRBJ2-5; 8 bases are shared with TRBD2. The ends lost 1 base at V and 2 bases at J; junction bases unmatched: 6. This CDR3 region has 16 residues. Per germline, CDR1 LGHDT and CDR2 YNNKEL (reference sequence). The CDR3 coding sequence is TGTGCCAGCAGCCAAGCGTTTAGCGGGATACAAGAGACCCAGTACTTC. Translating gives CASSQAFSGIQETQYF.

The gene calls are TRBV7-9 and TRBJ1-1; D is unclear. V lost 4 bases and J lost 2, with 2 bases in between. CDR3 length equals 11 residues. Germline V gene sequence: CDR1 SEHNR, CDR2 FQNEAQ (reference sequence). CDR3 sequence: CASSSNTEAFF. For the CDR3, the DNA is TGTGCCAGCAGCTCCAACACTGAAGCTTTCTTT.

The sample holds one count of this clone. The chain couples TRBV27 to TRBJ1-6; weak D call: TRBD1 (6 bases). The CDR3 is 15 residues long. CDR1 is MNHEY, CDR2 SMNVEV, per germline (reference sequence). Trimming shortened V by 5 bases and J by 7 bases, and 15 bases separated the two germline ends. The CDR3 DNA is TGTGCCAGCAGTGCACTCGGACAGACAAATTCACCCCTCCACTTT. Translated: CASSALGQTNSPLHF.

The CDR3 sequence: CASSPTRVVGGIYGYTF. The CDR3 region has the DNA TGTGCCAGCAGCCCGACCCGGGTTGTAGGGGGCATCTATGGCTACACCTTC. The chain employs TRBV5-4 and TRBJ1-2; 7 bases line up with TRBD1. The germline CDR1 and CDR2 sequences are SGHNT and YYREEE (reference sequence). The CDR3 has 17 residues. With 4 bases clipped from V and 4 bases from J, the junction kept 16 bases outside the gene matches.

The rearrangement uses TRBV19 and TRBJ1-1; 10 bases line up with TRBD1. CDR3 length: 15 amino acids. Germline lookup yields CDR1 LNHDA and CDR2 SQIVND (reference sequence). The V and J ends lost 5 bases and 4 bases, in that order; junction bases with no gene match: 7. The CDR3 loop is CASSPQTGGVTEAFF. The CDR3 DNA reads as TGTGCCAGTAGTCCTCAGACAGGGGGCGTCACTGAAGCTTTCTTT.

The chain has TRBV6-2 or TRBV6-3 and TRBJ1-1, with D maybe TRBD1 (5 bases). The CDR3 is made up of 14 amino acids. Germline V gene lookup returns CDR1 MNHEY and CDR2 SVGEGT. The V end was cut by 6 bases, the J end by 1 base, with 12 bases between. DNA of the CDR3: TGTGCCAGCAGCCAGGAGAGGGGGAACACTGAAGCTTTCTTT. Translated: CASSQERGNTEAFF.

This chain uses TRBV3-1 (or the pseudogene TRBV3-2) with TRBJ1-1; perhaps TRBD1 as D (6 bases). The V gene lost 5 bases and the J gene lost 1 base, with 8 bases spanning the gap. CDR3 length: 13 amino acids. Germline-derived CDR1 and CDR2 are LGHDT and YNNKEL (reference sequence). CDR3 protein: CASSKTGNTEAFF. DNA of the CDR3: TGTGCCAGCAGCAAGACAGGGAACACTGAAGCTTTCTTT.

The V gene is TRBV5-6, the J gene TRBJ2-7; 11 positions match TRBD1. Germline CDR1 and CDR2: SGHDT and YYEEEE. The CDR3 totals 15 residues. V gave up 5 bases and J gave up 5 bases; unmatched junction bases: 9. As DNA, the CDR3 is TGTGCCAGCAGGTGGACAGGGGGCGCTGTCCACGAGCAGTACTTC. It encodes CASRWTGGAVHEQYF. Variable domain in full (rest from reference TRBV5-6 and TRBJ2-7): DAGVTQSPTHLIKTRGQQVTLRCSPKSGHDTVSWYQQALGQGPQFIFQYYEEEERQRGNFPDRFSGHQFPNYSSELNVNALLLGDSALYLCASRWTGGAVHEQYFGPGTRLTVT.

V gene TRBV27 combines with J gene TRBJ2-7; D might be TRBD2 (7 bases). The CDR3 loop spans 14 amino acids. Germline lookup yields CDR1 MNHEY and CDR2 SMNVEV (reference sequence). Trimming took off 2 bases at V and 3 bases at J, with 11 bases between the two ends. The chain's CDR3 is CASSLGLGGYEQYF. The CDR3 DNA reads TGTGCCAGCAGTTTAGGACTAGGGGGCTACGAGCAGTACTTC.